This paragraph covers one TCR beta chain sequence. What antigen it recognizes has not been identified. No per-base quality is available; no much larger clone lies one base away. The sample's time point label is to be understood as: baseline before first vaccination. Samples from vaccinated people were obtained from the UK trials COV001 and COV002, which included a single-blind randomized controlled phase 2/3 trial of AZD1222 (ChAdOx1 nCoV-19) in healthy adults. For TCRbeta chain sequencing, PBMC samples were collected from trial participants at day 0 and at day 28 after the second dose. The CDR3 regions of human TCRbeta chains were subjected to immunosequencing. The authors' analysis ran thus. Repertoire TCRs were checked for matches against a reference library of SARS-CoV-2-specific TCRs that had been generated using the MIRA antigen-specificity platform. Breadth was defined as the fraction of unique TCRs that were SARS-CoV-2-associated, and depth was defined as the fraction of total T cells that were SARS-CoV-2-associated. Using the MIRA data, each spike-specific TCR was assigned both to the spike region to which the TCR was reactive and to a CD4 or CD8 class. Log10-transformed breadth and depth values were compared by one-way ANOVA with Sidak's multiple comparisons tests. This is the immuneACCESS table as TCRdb keeps it, with only in-frame sequences that have V and J called. A part of the clones is gone; compared with another copy, unresolved V genes explain less than half, and the rest is unexplained. The DNA was the basis for D and trimming; V, J and clone size are from that table. Recorded for this sample are about 140,000 clones; 92% of them occurred a single time. The ten largest clones represent 3.1% of the sample.

This sample was taken from a study of T cell responses to AZD1222 COVID-19 vaccine (dated by TCRdb to the early 2020s). Turning to the overall study: AZD1222 recipients whose second dose came at about 4 weeks and those whose second dose came at about 12 weeks were combined into one group, since spike-specific TCR depth and breadth did not differ between the two schedules. A total of more than 230 trial participants underwent TCR sequencing, of whom 200 to 220 had received two doses of AZD1222 and around 25 had received two doses of the MenACWY control vaccine. Trial participants were enrolled into age subgroups of 18-55, 56-69 and 70-plus years, which contained about 150, 28 and 57 TCR-sequenced participants, respectively. The study at large found these results: Epitopes outside the regions mutated in the B.1.351 and B.1.1.7 variants were reportedly recognized by nearly half of the unique spike-specific TCRs. A significant rise in spike-specific TCR breadth and depth was observed after two AZD1222 doses relative to day 0 and relative to MenACWY recipients. Most participants were white British and females outnumbered males, and the authors suggested that clonal diversity may have been underestimated. In the small 56-69-year group, the increase in depth fell short of significance, most likely because of low power. Because no day 14 peak-response samples were available, the repertoires could be characterized only after the peak T cell response. Only a handful of AZD1222 recipients were SARS-CoV-2 seropositive at baseline, limiting conclusions about previously exposed vaccinees. Vaccine-associated CD4 TCRs spanned the whole spike protein, with dominant responses in regions 160-218 and 743-854.

The sequence was obtained from an adult in good health. The sequencing here drew on peripheral blood, taken on day 0 of AZD1222 vaccination.

The CDR3 protein is CASSTHQGRGNQPQHF. The DNA sequence is as follows: TGTGCCAGTAGTACCCATCAGGGAAGAGGTAATCAGCCCCAGCATTTT. The receptor chain draws on TRBV19 and TRBJ1-5, and the D gene may be TRBD1, 5 bases matching. The CDR3 contains 16 residues, cysteine and phenylalanine counted. Of all the DNA, just the CDR3 is kept, 48 bases in frame from base 1. Taken from the germline V gene (reference sequence), the CDR1 and CDR2 loops are LNHDA and SQIVND. V is reduced by 4 bases and J by 4 bases, leaving a spacing of 17 bases between them. Outside the CDR3, residues come from the reference TRBV19 and TRBJ1-5 proteins, so the full variable domain is: DGGITQSPKYLFRKEGQNVTLSCEQNLNHDAMYWYRQDPGQGLRLIYYSQIVNDFQKGDIAEGYSVSREKKESFPLTVTSAQKNPTAFYLCASSTHQGRGNQPQHFGDGTRLSIL.